The clone carrying this TCR beta chain was recorded many times. The data belong to a study of early T cells in non-severe SARS-CoV-2 infection. The germline gives CDR1 SGHNT, CDR2 YYREEE (reference sequence). Trimming pared 4 bases from V and 1 base from J, leaving 14 bases between. This CDR3 spans 15 amino acids. TCRdb fed the 5' RACE reads into MiXCR, producing one record per CDR3 protein. Of 90,000 to 120,000 distinct CDR3 sequences in the sample, around 10% were seen once. The TCR was taken from an adult who was a healthcare worker with PCR-confirmed SARS-CoV-2 infection or an uninfected control (not recorded which). This chain uses TRBV5-4 with TRBJ1-1; the D gene is possibly TRBD1 (5 bases). The specimen was whole blood. The CDR3: CASSQTGTGNTEAFF. CDR3 in DNA: TGTGCCAGCAGCCAAACCGGGACGGGGAACACTGAAGCTTTCTTT. Full variable domain (missing parts from reference TRBV5-4 and TRBJ1-1): ETGVTQSPTHLIKTRGQQVTLRCSSQSGHNTVSWYQQALGQGPQFIFQYYREEENGRGNFPPRFSGLQFPNYSSELNVNALELDDSALYLCASSQTGTGNTEAFFGQGTRLTVV.